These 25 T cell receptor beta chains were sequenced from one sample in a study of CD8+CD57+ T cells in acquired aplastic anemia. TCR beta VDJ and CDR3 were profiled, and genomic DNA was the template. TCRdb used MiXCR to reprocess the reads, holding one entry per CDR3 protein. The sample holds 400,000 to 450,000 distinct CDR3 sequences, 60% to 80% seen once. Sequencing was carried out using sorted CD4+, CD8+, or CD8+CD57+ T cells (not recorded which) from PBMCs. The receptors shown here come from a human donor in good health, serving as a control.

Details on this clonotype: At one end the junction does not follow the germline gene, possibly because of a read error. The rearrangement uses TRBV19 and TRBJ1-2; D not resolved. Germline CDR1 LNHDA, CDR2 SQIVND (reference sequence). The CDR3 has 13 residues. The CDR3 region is CASSRIGGYDYNF. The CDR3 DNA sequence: TGTGCCAGTAGCAGAATAGGAGGCTATGACTACAACTTC.

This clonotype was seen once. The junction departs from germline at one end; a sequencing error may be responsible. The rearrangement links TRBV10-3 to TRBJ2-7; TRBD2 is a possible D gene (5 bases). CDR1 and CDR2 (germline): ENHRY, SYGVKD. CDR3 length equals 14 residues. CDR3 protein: CAISYPSREDAQYF. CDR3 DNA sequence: TGTGCCATCAGTTACCCAAGCCGGGAAGATGCGCAGTACTTT.

DNA for the CDR3: TGCAGTGCTAGACAGGGGATTCAGCCCCAGCATTTT. Its translation: CSARQGIQPQHF. The genes are TRBV20-1 and TRBJ1-5; D possibly corresponds to TRBD1 (6 bases). The V gene lost 2 bases and the J gene lost 6 bases, with 8 bases spanning the gap. The CDR3 totals 12 residues. Germline CDR1 reads DFQATT; CDR2 reads SNEGSKA (reference sequence).

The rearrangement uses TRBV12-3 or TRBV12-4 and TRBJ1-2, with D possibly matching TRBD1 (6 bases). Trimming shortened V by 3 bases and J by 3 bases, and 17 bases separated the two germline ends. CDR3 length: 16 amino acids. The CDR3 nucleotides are TGTGCCAGCAGTTTCGGGACACCTGGAAGGTACTATGGCTACACCTTC. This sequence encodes CASSFGTPGRYYGYTF.

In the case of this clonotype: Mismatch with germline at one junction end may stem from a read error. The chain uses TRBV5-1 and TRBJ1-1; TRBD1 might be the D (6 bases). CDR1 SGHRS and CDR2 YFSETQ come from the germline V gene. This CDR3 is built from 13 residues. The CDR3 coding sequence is TGTGCCAGCAGCTTGGAGGGACAACTCCTAGCTTTCTTT. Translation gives CASSLEGQLLAFF.

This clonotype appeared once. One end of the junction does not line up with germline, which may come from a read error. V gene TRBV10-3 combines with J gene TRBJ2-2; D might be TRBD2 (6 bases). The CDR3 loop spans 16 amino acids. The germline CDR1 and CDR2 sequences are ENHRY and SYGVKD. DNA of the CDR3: TGTGCCAGCAGTGAAGTTGGCGGGGAGAACGCCGGGGAGCTGTTTTTT. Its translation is CASSEVGGENAGELFF.

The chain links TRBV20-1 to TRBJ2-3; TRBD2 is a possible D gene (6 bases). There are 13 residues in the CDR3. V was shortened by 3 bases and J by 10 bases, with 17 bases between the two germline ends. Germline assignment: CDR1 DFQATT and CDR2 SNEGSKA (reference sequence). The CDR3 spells CSASGQDYDSQYF. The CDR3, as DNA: TGCAGTGCTAGTGGGCAGGACTATGATTCGCAGTATTTT.

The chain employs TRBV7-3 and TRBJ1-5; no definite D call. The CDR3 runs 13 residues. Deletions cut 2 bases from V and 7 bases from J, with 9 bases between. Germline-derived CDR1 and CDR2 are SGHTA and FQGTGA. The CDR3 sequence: CASSLGCRQPQHF. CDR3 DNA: TGTGCCAGCAGCTTAGGATGTAGGCAGCCCCAGCATTTT.

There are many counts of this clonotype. The CDR3 here is CASRRGNYGYTF. CDR3 coding DNA: TGTGCCAGCAGGAGGGGCAACTATGGCTACACCTTC. This chain uses TRBV6-5 with TRBJ1-2, with a tentative D call TRBD1 (5 bases). Trimming removed 6 bases at V and 2 bases at J, with 7 bases between. Germline loops: CDR1 MNHEY, CDR2 SVGAGI. The CDR3 has 12 residues.

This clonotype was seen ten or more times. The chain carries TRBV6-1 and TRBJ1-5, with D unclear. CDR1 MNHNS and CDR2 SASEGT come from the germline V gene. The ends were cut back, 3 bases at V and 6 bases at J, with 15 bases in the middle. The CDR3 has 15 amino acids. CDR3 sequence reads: CASSEFSRVRQPQHF. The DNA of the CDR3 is TGTGCCAGCAGTGAGTTTTCAAGGGTTCGTCAGCCCCAGCATTTT.

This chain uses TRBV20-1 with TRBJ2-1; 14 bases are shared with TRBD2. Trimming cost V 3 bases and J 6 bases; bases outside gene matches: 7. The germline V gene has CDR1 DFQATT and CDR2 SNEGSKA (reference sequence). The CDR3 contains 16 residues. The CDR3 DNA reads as TGCAGTGCTAGGGCGCCGGGACTAGCGGGAGTCAATGAGCAGTTCTTC. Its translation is CSARAPGLAGVNEQFF.

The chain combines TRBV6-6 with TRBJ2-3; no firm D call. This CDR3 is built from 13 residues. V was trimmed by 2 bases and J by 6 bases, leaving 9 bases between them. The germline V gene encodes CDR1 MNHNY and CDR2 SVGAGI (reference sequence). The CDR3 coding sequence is TGTGCCAGCAGTTACGAAGATAGGGATACGCAGTATTTT. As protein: CASSYEDRDTQYF.

CDR3 nucleotide sequence: TGTGCCAGCAGCTCGTCCGGACTAGCGGGTTCTAGATTCCACTTT. Amino acids: CASSSSGLAGSRFHF. This chain joins TRBV9 and TRBJ1-6; D call uncertain. Trimming took 4 bases from V and 17 from J, leaving 25 bases between them. The CDR3 loop spans 15 amino acids. CDR1 is SGDLS and CDR2 is YYNGEE in the germline V gene. The full variable domain, with the rest looked up from reference TRBV9 and TRBJ1-6, is DSGVTQTPKHLITATGQRVTLRCSPRSGDLSVYWYQQSLDQGLQFLIQYYNGEERAKGNILERFSAQQFPDLHSELNLSSLELGDSALYFCASSSSGLAGSRFHFGNGTRLTVT.

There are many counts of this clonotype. As DNA, the CDR3 is TGTGCCAGCAGTTTATCGCTAGCGGGACTCCAAGAGACCCAGTACTTC. Protein sequence: CASSLSLAGLQETQYF. The rearrangement uses TRBV12-3 or TRBV12-4 and TRBJ2-5; 9 nucleotides line up with TRBD2. This CDR3 is 16 amino acids long. The V segment lost 2 bases and the J segment 1 base; nucleotides outside the gene matches: 5.

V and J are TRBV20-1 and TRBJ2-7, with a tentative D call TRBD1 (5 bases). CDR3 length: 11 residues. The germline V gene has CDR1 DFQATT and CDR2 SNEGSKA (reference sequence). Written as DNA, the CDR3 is TGCAGGGGCCCCAGACAGTACGCCTACTACTTC. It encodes CRGPRQYAYYF.

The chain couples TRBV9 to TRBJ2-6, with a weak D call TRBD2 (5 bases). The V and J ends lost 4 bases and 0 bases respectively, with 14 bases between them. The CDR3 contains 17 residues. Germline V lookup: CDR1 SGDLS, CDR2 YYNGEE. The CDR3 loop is CASSLPGRSSGANVLTF. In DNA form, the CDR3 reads TGTGCCAGCAGCTTACCGGGGAGAAGCTCTGGGGCCAACGTCCTGACTTTC.

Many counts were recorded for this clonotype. The CDR3 region is CASKQRGRDTQYF. The CDR3 region has the DNA TGTGCCAGTAAACAGCGGGGGCGGGATACGCAGTATTTT. J is TRBJ2-3 and V is TRBV19; 8 bases fit TRBD2. Germline-derived CDR1 and CDR2 are LNHDA and SQIVND (reference sequence). The CDR3 covers 13 residues. Trimming removed 7 bases from V and 6 bases from J; junction bases left unmatched: 6.

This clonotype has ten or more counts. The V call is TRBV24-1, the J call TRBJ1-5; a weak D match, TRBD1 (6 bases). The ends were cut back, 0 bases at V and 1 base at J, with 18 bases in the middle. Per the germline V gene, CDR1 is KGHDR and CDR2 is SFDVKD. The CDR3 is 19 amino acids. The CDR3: CATSDLQWGGRGSNQPQHF. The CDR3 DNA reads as TGTGCCACCAGTGATTTGCAATGGGGGGGGCGGGGGAGCAATCAGCCCCAGCATTTT.

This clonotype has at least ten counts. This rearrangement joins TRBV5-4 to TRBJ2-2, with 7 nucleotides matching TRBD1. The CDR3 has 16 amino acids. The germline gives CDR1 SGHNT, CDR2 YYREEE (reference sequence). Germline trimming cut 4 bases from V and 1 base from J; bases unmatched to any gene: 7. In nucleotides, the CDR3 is TGTGCCAGCAGCGGGACAGCCCTTGGGAACACCGGGGAGCTGTTTTTT. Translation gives CASSGTALGNTGELFF.

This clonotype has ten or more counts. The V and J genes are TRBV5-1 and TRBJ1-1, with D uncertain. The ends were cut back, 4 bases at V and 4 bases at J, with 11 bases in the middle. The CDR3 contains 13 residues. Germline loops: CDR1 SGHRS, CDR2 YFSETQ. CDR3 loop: CASSPPEGTEAFF. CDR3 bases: TGCGCCAGCAGCCCCCCTGAGGGCACTGAAGCTTTCTTT.

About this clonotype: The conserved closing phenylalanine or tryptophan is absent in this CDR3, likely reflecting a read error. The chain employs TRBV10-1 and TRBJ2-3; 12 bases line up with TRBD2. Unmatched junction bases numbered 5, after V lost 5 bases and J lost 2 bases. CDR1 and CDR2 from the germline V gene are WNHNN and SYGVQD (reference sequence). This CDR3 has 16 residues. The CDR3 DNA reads TGCGCCAGCAGTCGCCGACTAGCGGGGGACACAGATACGCAGTATTCT. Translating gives CASSRRLAGDTDTQYS.

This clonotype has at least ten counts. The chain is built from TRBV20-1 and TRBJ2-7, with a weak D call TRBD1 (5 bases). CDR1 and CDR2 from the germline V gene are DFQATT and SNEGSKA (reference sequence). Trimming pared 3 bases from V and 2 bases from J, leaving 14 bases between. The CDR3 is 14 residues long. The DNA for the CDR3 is TGCAGTGCTAGCCGCTTACAGGTCCCCTACGAGCAGTACTTC. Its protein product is CSASRLQVPYEQYF.

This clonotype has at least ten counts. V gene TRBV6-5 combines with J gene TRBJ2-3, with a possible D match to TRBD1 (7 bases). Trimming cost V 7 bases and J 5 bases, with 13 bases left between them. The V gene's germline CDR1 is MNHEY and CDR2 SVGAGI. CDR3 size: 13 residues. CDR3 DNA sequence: TGTGCCAGCACAGGGGGGTTGGGAGATACGCAGTATTTT. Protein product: CASTGGLGDTQYF.

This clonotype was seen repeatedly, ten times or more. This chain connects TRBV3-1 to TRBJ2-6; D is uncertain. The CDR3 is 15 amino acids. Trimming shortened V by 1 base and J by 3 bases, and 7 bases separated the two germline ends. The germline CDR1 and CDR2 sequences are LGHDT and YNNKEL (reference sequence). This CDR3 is CASSQAWFGANVLTF. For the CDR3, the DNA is TGTGCCAGCAGCCAAGCCTGGTTTGGGGCCAACGTCCTGACTTTC.

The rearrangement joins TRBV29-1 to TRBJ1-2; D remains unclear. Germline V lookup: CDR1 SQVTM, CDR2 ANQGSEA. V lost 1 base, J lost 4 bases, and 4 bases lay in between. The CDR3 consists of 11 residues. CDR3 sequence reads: CSVEGLYGYTF. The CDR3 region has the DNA TGCAGCGTTGAAGGGCTCTATGGCTACACCTTC.